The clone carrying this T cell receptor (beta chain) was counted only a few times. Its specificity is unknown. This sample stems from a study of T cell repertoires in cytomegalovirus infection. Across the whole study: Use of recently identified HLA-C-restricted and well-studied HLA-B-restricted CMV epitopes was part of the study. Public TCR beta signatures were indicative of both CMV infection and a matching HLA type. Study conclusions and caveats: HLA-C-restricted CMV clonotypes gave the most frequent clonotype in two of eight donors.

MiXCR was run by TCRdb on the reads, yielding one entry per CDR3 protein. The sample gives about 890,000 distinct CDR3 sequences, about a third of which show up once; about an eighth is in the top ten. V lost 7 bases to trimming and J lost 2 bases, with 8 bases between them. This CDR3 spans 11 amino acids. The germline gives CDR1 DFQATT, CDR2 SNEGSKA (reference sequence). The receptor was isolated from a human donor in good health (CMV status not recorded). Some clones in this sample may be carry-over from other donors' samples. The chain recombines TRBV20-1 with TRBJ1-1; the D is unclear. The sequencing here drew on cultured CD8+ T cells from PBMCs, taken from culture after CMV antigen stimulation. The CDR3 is CSVLSNTEAFF. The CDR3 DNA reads TGCAGTGTTTTATCAAACACTGAAGCTTTCTTT.